The 16 T cell receptor beta chains below were found in one sample sequenced in a study of CD8 T cells in ankylosing spondylitis. Whole-study findings and limits: About eight highly homologous variants made up a TCR beta motif that seemed to typify ankylosing spondylitis blood.

Their specific antigens are unknown. In TCRdb, the 5' RACE reads were re-called with MiXCR into one record per CDR3 protein. This repertoire shows a few hundred thousand distinct CDR3 sequences, around 20% found once; its top ten account for around 16%. The material sequenced was blood, either unsorted or a sorted T cell fraction (not recorded which). These receptors all stem from a male donor with ankylosing spondylitis.

The chain uses TRBV6-2 or TRBV6-3 and TRBJ2-1; 8 nucleotides line up with TRBD2. CDR3 size: 15 residues. Germline V gene sequence: CDR1 MNHEY, CDR2 SVGEGT. Unmatched junction bases numbered 3, after V lost 2 bases and J lost 3 bases. The CDR3 here is CASSYGAGVYNEQFF. The CDR3 DNA follows: TGTGCCAGCAGTTACGGAGCGGGAGTCTACAATGAGCAGTTCTTC.

This clonotype was counted only a few times. The chain couples TRBV11-3 to TRBJ1-6; D ambiguous. Germline CDR1 and CDR2: SGHNT and YENEEA. This CDR3 comprises 13 residues. V lost 5 bases and J lost 8, with 10 bases in between. The DNA for the CDR3 is TGTGCCAGCAGCCTGGATGGGGATTCACCCCTCCACTTT. Protein sequence: CASSLDGDSPLHF.

V is TRBV10-3 and J is TRBJ2-3, with D possibly matching TRBD2 (5 bases). V dropped 8 bases and J dropped 4 bases, with 13 bases sitting between them. CDR1 and CDR2 (germline): ENHRY, SYGVKD. CDR3 length equals 13 residues. This CDR3 is CAIGRLGADTQYF. The CDR3 DNA follows: TGTGCCATCGGGAGATTAGGCGCAGATACGCAGTATTTT.

This chain connects TRBV4-3 to TRBJ2-1; 7 bases align to TRBD2. With V trimmed by 0 bases and J by 12 bases, 20 bases remained unmatched. This CDR3 has 18 residues. CDR1 is LGHNA and CDR2 is YSLEER in the germline V gene. CDR3 protein: CASSQEGTIGGSPPWQFF. CDR3 DNA sequence: TGCGCCAGCAGCCAAGAGGGGACTATTGGCGGGTCACCCCCTTGGCAGTTCTTC.

V and J are TRBV30 and TRBJ2-3; 8 positions match TRBD1. The V gene end was trimmed by 8 bases and the J gene end by 5 bases; junction bases not matched to a gene: 9. The CDR3 totals 13 residues. CDR1 GTSNPN and CDR2 SVGIG come from the germline V gene (reference sequence). The CDR3 sequence: CASRQGKRDTQYF. The CDR3, as DNA: TGTGCCAGTAGACAGGGGAAGAGAGATACGCAGTATTTT.

V and J are TRBV5-1 and TRBJ2-7; no reliable D call. CDR1 and CDR2 from the germline V gene are SGHRS and YFSETQ. This CDR3 region has 14 residues. Trimming took off 1 base at V and 7 bases at J, with 15 bases between the two ends. CDR3 sequence reads: CASSLPSGWGEQYF. Written as DNA, the CDR3 is TGCGCCAGCAGCTTGCCCTCGGGCTGGGGAGAGCAGTACTTC.

The rearrangement links TRBV24-1 to TRBJ2-5; no definite D call. Germline V gives CDR1 KGHDR, CDR2 SFDVKD. This CDR3 has 13 amino acids. Trimming shortened V by 4 bases and J by 0 bases, and 5 bases separated the two germline ends. The CDR3 here is CATSDPNQETQYF. In DNA form, the CDR3 reads TGTGCCACCAGTGACCCTAACCAAGAGACCCAGTACTTC.

The chain employs TRBV20-1 and TRBJ2-1; 14 nucleotides match TRBD2. Germline V gene sequence: CDR1 DFQATT, CDR2 SNEGSKA (reference sequence). The CDR3 is made up of 21 amino acids. The J segment lost 0 bases and the V segment lost 0 bases, leaving 13 bases of the junction unmatched. The CDR3 here is CSARDPRGLAGALGSYNEQFF. CDR3 DNA sequence: TGCAGTGCTAGAGATCCTAGGGGACTAGCGGGAGCCCTCGGCTCCTACAATGAGCAGTTCTTC.

V and J are TRBV7-2 and TRBJ1-1, with D possibly matching TRBD1 (5 bases). The V end lost 4 bases, the J end lost 5 bases, and 17 bases lay between the germline ends. The CDR3 length is 15 residues. The germline gives CDR1 SGHTA, CDR2 FQGNSA. DNA of the CDR3: TGTGCCAGCAGCTCAGAAAATCAGGGTGAGACTGAAGCTTTCTTT. It is translated as CASSSENQGETEAFF.

This clonotype was picked up a small number of times. The V gene is TRBV19, the J gene TRBJ2-5; TRBD1 might be the D (8 bases). Germline CDR1 LNHDA, CDR2 SQIVND (reference sequence). The CDR3 runs to 16 residues. Trimming stripped 2 bases from V and 2 bases from J, with 15 bases between. In nucleotides, the CDR3 is TGTGCCAGTAGTATAAACAGGGGGGGAAGGCAAGAGACCCAGTACTTC. Translation: CASSINRGGRQETQYF. Together with reference TRBV19 and TRBJ2-5, the CDR3 gives the full variable domain: DGGITQSPKYLFRKEGQNVTLSCEQNLNHDAMYWYRQDPGQGLRLIYYSQIVNDFQKGDIAEGYSVSREKKESFPLTVTSAQKNPTAFYLCASSINRGGRQETQYFGPGTRLLVL.

This clonotype was recorded a few times. The chain carries TRBV18 and TRBJ2-1; 13 nucleotides match TRBD2. V dropped 4 bases and J dropped 8; count of bases not matched to a gene: 5. The CDR3 is 15 residues long. Germline V lookup: CDR1 KGHSH, CDR2 LQKENI. The CDR3 DNA is TGTGCCAGCTCACTCCGGACTAGCGGGAGCGATGAGCAGTTCTTC. It specifies CASSLRTSGSDEQFF.

The V and J genes are TRBV7-9 and TRBJ1-1, with D possibly matching TRBD1 (5 bases). The ends were cut back, 6 bases at V and 6 bases at J, with 17 bases in the middle. The germline V gene encodes CDR1 SEHNR and CDR2 FQNEAQ (reference sequence). This CDR3 comprises 14 residues. The DNA of the CDR3 is TGTGCCAGCAGTCAACAACGGGGCGCGGCTGAAGCTTTCTTT. Encoded protein: CASSQQRGAAEAFF.

This clonotype occurred a few times. The chain recombines TRBV15 with TRBJ1-1; D unresolved. In germline, CDR1 is LNHNV, CDR2 YYDKDF (reference sequence). V was shortened by 0 bases and J by 4 bases, with 9 bases between the two germline ends. The CDR3 is 14 amino acids. CDR3 sequence reads: CATSRDLRGTEAFF. The CDR3 nucleotides are TGTGCCACCAGCAGAGATCTGCGAGGCACTGAAGCTTTCTTT.

This clonotype was observed a few times. The CDR3 region has the DNA TGTGCCAGCAGTTCACCTGGGGGCCCCCAAGAGACCCAGTACTTC. This sequence encodes CASSSPGGPQETQYF. V gene TRBV28 combines with J gene TRBJ2-5, with D perhaps TRBD1 (6 bases). From germline, CDR1 is MDHEN and CDR2 SYDVKM. CDR3 length equals 15 residues. Deletions cut 4 bases from V and 1 base from J, with 13 bases between.

In its sample, this clonotype was seen a few times. The gene calls are TRBV20-1 and TRBJ2-1; D is unresolved. Germline CDR1 and CDR2: DFQATT and SNEGSKA (reference sequence). This CDR3 has 11 residues. V was clipped by 3 bases and J by 6 bases, with 6 bases between them. The CDR3: CSASTVNEQFF. In DNA, the CDR3 is TGCAGTGCTAGTACTGTCAATGAGCAGTTCTTC.

The rearrangement links TRBV12-3 or TRBV12-4 to TRBJ2-5; D is ambiguous. The CDR3 has 14 residues. V lost 6 bases, J lost 2 bases, and 13 bases lay in between. The CDR3 here is CASSGWGTQETQYF. In nucleotides, the CDR3 is TGTGCCAGCAGCGGGTGGGGAACTCAAGAGACCCAGTACTTC.